Following are 7 T cell receptor beta chains from one sample sequenced in a study of spatial heterogeneity in lung cancer. Findings and caveats of the study: Expanded alpha and beta TCR counts within tumors tracked tumor mutation counts.

Which antigens these TCRs recognize remains unknown. TCRdb called the 5' RACE reads again in MiXCR, with one record for every CDR3 protein. The table has 17,000 or so distinct CDR3 sequences, less than 7.5% seen once; the top ten hold about 6.8%. Stated time point: sample taken at primary tumor resection. The sample was lung tumor tissue, taken at surgery. The receptors shown here come from a male donor with early-stage non-small cell lung cancer.

This clonotype occurred many times. J is TRBJ2-7 and V is TRBV2; 12 bases line up with TRBD2. The V and J ends lost 3 bases and 3 bases, in that order; junction bases with no gene match: 3. CDR1 is SNHLY, CDR2 FYNNEI, per germline. The CDR3 is 15 amino acids. The CDR3 region has the DNA TGTGCCAGCAGTGACCTAGCGGGGGGGTTCTACGAGCAGTACTTC. The encoded protein is CASSDLAGGFYEQYF.

This clonotype was counted at least ten times. V and J are TRBV28 and TRBJ2-2, with 7 bases lining up with TRBD1. The CDR3 contains 12 residues. Germline-derived CDR1 and CDR2 are MDHEN and SYDVKM. The V segment lost 8 bases and the J segment 7 bases; nucleotides outside the gene matches: 4. The CDR3 nucleotides are TGTGCCAGCCTGACAGGGTACGGGGAGCTGTTTTTT. Its protein product is CASLTGYGELFF.

This clonotype was detected many times. The chain employs TRBV7-2 and TRBJ2-5; D may be TRBD1 (5 bases). The CDR3 spans 14 residues. V lost 5 bases and J lost 4, with 14 bases in between. Germline CDR1 SGHTA, CDR2 FQGNSA. CDR3 DNA sequence: TGTGCCAGCAGCGCGTTGTGGGGCGGAGAGACCCAGTACTTC. This codes for CASSALWGGETQYF. The full variable domain, its missing parts supplied by reference TRBV7-2 and TRBJ2-5, is GAGVSQSPSNKVTEKGKDVELRCDPISGHTALYWYRQSLGQGLEFLIYFQGNSAPDKSGLPSDRFSAERTGGSVSTLTIQRTQQEDSAVYLCASSALWGGETQYFGPGTRLLVL.

This clonotype was recorded at least ten times. The gene calls are TRBV9 and TRBJ1-1, with D unresolved. Deletions cut 0 bases from V and 3 bases from J, with 9 bases between. The CDR3 runs to 14 residues. Looked up from germline, CDR1 is SGDLS and CDR2 is YYNGEE. CDR3 in amino acids: CASSVAPADTEAFF. As DNA, the CDR3 is TGTGCCAGCAGCGTAGCTCCAGCTGACACTGAAGCTTTCTTT.

This clonotype was seen more than once but under ten times. The chain couples TRBV5-5 to TRBJ2-3; 7 bases line up with TRBD1. With 0 bases clipped from V and 2 bases from J, the junction kept 3 bases outside the gene matches. The germline V gene encodes CDR1 SGHKS and CDR2 YYEKEE (reference sequence). There are 15 residues in the CDR3. The CDR3 protein is CASSLGGGATDTQYF. The CDR3 nucleotides read TGTGCCAGCAGCTTGGGAGGGGGCGCCACAGATACGCAGTATTTT.

By its share, this clonotype is medium-sized. The gene calls are TRBV28 and TRBJ2-3, with 8 bases fitting TRBD1. The CDR3 is 15 residues long. The V and J ends lost 2 bases and 1 base, in that order; junction bases with no gene match: 2. Germline V gene lookup returns CDR1 MDHEN and CDR2 SYDVKM. This CDR3 is CASSLEQGGTDTQYF. The CDR3, as DNA: TGTGCCAGCAGTTTAGAACAGGGGGGCACAGATACGCAGTATTTT.

This clonotype was observed many times. This sequence joins TRBV12-3 or TRBV12-4 and TRBJ2-1; D is uncertain. The V end was cut by 1 base, the J end by 4 bases, with 11 bases between. The CDR3 extends over 15 amino acids. The CDR3 DNA is TGTGCCAGCAGTTTAGGTGCTGCATGGTACAATGAGCAGTTCTTC. It yields the protein CASSLGAAWYNEQFF.